This T cell receptor beta chain was captured in a study of T cell repertoires in cytomegalovirus infection. Study in general: Alongside well-studied HLA-B-restricted CMV epitopes, recently identified HLA-C-restricted CMV epitopes were also used. It can be stated that public TCR beta signatures indicated CMV infection as well as a matching HLA type. Overall study results and limits: Carriers of CMV plus the relevant HLA were identified by cumulative public TCR beta family frequency. The ex vivo response was dominated by HLA-C-restricted CMV-specific TCR beta clonotypes.

V lost 4 bases to trimming and J lost 2 bases, with 18 bases between them. The CDR3 runs to 16 residues. Each CDR3 protein gets one entry after TCRdb re-called the reads with MiXCR. Of some 800,000 distinct CDR3 sequences in the sample, around a third were seen once. This clonotype has more than one count but fewer than ten. Its specificity is unknown. The sequencing used cultured CD8+ T cells from PBMCs, collected from culture after CMV antigen stimulation. The TCR comes from a human donor in good health (CMV status not recorded). Some clones in this sample may be carry-over from other donors' samples. The rearrangement uses TRBV6-7 and TRBJ2-7; D may be TRBD1 or TRBD2 (6 bases each). TRBV6-7 is annotated as an ORF whose role is uncertain. For the CDR3, the DNA is TGTGCCAGCAGTTCCCGGAGGGGGGCTCAAACCTACGAGCAGTACGTC. Translation gives CASSSRRGAQTYEQYV.